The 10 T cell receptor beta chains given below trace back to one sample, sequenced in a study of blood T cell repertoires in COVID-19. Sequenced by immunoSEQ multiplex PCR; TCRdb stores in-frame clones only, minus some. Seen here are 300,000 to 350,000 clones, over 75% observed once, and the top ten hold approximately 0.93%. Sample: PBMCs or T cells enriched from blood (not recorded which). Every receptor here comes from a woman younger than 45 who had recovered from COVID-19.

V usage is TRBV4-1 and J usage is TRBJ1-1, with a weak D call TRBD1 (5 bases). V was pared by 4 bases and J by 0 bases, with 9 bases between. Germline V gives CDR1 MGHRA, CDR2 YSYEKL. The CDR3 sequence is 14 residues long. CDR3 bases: TGCGCCAGCAGCCGTGGGGGGTTGAACACTGAAGCTTTCTTT. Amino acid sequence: CASSRGGLNTEAFF.

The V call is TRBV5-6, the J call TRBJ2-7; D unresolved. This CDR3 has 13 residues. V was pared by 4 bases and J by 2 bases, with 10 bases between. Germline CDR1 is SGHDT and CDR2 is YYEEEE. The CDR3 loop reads CASSTPPTYEQYF. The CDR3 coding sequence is TGTGCCAGCAGCACACCTCCAACCTACGAGCAGTACTTC. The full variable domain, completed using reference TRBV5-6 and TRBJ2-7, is DAGVTQSPTHLIKTRGQQVTLRCSPKSGHDTVSWYQQALGQGPQFIFQYYEEEERQRGNFPDRFSGHQFPNYSSELNVNALLLGDSALYLCASSTPPTYEQYFGPGTRLTVT.

CDR3 nucleotide sequence: TGTGCCAGTAGTGATCGACAGGACGCTAGCAATCAGCCCCAGCATTTT. Translation gives CASSDRQDASNQPQHF. The rearrangement joins TRBV19 to TRBJ1-5; TRBD1 might be the D (6 bases). This CDR3 has 16 amino acids. Germline V gene data show CDR1 as LNHDA and CDR2 as SQIVND (reference sequence). V gave up 5 bases and J gave up 0 bases, with 14 bases separating them. Filled out from reference TRBV19 and TRBJ1-5, the complete variable domain reads DGGITQSPKYLFRKEGQNVTLSCEQNLNHDAMYWYRQDPGQGLRLIYYSQIVNDFQKGDIAEGYSVSREKKESFPLTVTSAQKNPTAFYLCASSDRQDASNQPQHFGDGTRLSIL.

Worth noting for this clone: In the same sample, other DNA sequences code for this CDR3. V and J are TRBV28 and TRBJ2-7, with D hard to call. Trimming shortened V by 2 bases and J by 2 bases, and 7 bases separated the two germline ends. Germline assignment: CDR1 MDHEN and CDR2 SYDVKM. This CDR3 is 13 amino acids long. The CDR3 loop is CASSLGHTYEQYF. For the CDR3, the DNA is TGTGCCAGCAGTTTAGGGCATACCTACGAGCAGTACTTC.

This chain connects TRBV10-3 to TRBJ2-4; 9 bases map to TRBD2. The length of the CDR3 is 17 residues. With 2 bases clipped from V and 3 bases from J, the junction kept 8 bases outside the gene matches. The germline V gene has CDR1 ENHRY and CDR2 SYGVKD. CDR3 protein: CAISEEAGGEIKNIQYF. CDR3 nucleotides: TGTGCCATCAGTGAGGAGGCGGGAGGGGAAATCAAAAACATTCAGTACTTC.

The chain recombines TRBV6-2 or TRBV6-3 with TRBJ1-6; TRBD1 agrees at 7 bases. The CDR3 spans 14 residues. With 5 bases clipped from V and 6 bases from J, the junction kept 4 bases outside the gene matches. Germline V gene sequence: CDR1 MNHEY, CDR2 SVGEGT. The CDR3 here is CASSRDSFNSPLHF. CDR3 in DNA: TGTGCCAGCAGTCGGGACAGTTTTAATTCACCCCTCCACTTT.

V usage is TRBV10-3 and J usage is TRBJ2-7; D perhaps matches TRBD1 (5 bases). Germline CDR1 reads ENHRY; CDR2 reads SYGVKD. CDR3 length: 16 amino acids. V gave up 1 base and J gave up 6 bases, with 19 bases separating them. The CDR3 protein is CAISEFRGSTHGEQYF. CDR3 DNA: TGTGCCATCAGTGAGTTTAGGGGATCGACTCACGGCGAGCAGTACTTC.

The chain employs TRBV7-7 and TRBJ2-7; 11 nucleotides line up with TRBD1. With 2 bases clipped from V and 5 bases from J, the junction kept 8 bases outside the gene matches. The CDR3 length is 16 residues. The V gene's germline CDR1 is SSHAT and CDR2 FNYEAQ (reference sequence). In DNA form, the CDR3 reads TGTGCCAGCAGCTTATCCCGGGACAGGGGGATACACGAGCAGTACTTC. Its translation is CASSLSRDRGIHEQYF. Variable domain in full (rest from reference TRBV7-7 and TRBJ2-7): GAGVSQSPRYKVTKRGQDVTLRCDPISSHATLYWYQQALGQGPEFLTYFNYEAQPDKSGLPSDRFSAERPEGSISTLTIQRTEQRDSAMYRCASSLSRDRGIHEQYFGPGTRLTVT.

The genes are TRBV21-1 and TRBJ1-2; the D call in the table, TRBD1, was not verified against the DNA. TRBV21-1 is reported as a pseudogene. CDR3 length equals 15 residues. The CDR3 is CASSKGGFTPYGYTF. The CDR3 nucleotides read TGTGCCAGCAGCAAAGGTGGTTTTACACCCTATGGCTACACCTTC.

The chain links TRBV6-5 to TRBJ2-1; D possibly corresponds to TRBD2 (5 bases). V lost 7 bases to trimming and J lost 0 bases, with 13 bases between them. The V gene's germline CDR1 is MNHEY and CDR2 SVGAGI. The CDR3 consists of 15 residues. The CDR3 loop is CASTPTILSYNEQFF. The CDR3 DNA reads TGTGCCAGCACCCCGACTATCCTCTCCTACAATGAGCAGTTCTTC.